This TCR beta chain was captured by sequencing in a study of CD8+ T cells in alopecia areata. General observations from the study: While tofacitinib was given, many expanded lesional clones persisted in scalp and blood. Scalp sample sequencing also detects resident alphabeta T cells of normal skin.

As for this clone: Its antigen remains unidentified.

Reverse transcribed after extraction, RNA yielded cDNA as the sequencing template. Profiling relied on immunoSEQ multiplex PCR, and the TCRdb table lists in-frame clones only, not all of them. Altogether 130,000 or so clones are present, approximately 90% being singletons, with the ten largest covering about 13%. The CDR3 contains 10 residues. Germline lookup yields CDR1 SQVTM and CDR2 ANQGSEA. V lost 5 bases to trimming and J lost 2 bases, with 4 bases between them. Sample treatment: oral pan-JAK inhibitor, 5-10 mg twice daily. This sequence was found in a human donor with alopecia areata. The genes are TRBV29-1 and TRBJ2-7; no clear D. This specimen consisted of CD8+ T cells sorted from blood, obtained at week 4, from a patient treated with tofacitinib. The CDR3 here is CSVTPYEQYF. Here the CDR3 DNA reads TGCAGCGTTACACCCTACGAGCAGTACTTC.